This T cell receptor (beta chain) stems from a study of regulatory T cells in long-lasting Graves disease. Study details: For a period under 3 months, newly diagnosed Graves' patients had taken antithyroid drugs. Points from the study as a whole: There were preferences for TRBV28, TRBJ1-2 and TRBJ2-5 in persistent disease. Relative to new patients (966), persistent patients exhibited greater sharing of public clonotypes (around 2,800).

The time point: newly diagnosed GD, antithyroid drugs for less than 3 months. PBMC RNA served as the TCR library source. This clonotype occurred many times. Its antigen is still unknown. The ends were cut back, 2 bases at V and 6 bases at J, with 6 bases in the middle. Looked up from germline, CDR1 is KGHSH and CDR2 is LQKENI. The CDR3 runs 12 residues. Through Arm-PCR of CDR3 regions and iRepertoire HTBI primers, TCR beta libraries were built. TCRdb reprocessed the multiplex PCR reads with MiXCR, giving one entry per CDR3 protein. The table has 420,000 or so distinct CDR3 sequences, around 17% seen once; the top ten hold 20% to 25%. The same data also went into a second study, on T cells in Graves' hyperthyroidism and ophthalmopathy.

The sequence was obtained from a woman aged 18 to 35 with Graves disease. This chain uses TRBV18 with TRBJ2-3; D not resolved. This specimen consisted of peripheral blood mononuclear cells (PBMCs), obtained at new diagnosis, from a patient treated with antithyroid drugs. CDR3 DNA: TGTGCCAGCTCACCAAAGAGTGATACGCAGTATTTT. It yields the protein CASSPKSDTQYF.